This T cell receptor (beta chain) was captured in a study of beta chain features in type 1 diabetes. The overall study: Sorted cell examination encompassed 100,000,000 or so cells across all samples. Whole-study findings and limits: A moderate, significant TCRB CDR3 shortening appeared in type 1 diabetes across four CD4+ subsets. Naive, central memory and Treg TCRB repertoires appeared more alike in patients than in healthy donors.

The CDR3 runs 13 residues. Germline CDR1 is GTSNPN and CDR2 is SVGIG (reference sequence). The germline V and J ends were trimmed by 0 bases and 10 bases, with 13 bases remaining between them. Expressed TCRB transcripts were sequenced because the isolated RNA had all been reverse transcribed beforehand. TCRdb's table, derived via immunoSEQ multiplex PCR, lists solely in-frame clones and lacks some. The data contain about 700,000 clones, 13% of them singletons. In this sample, this clone turned up a few times. Its specificity is not known. Sequencing was performed on naive CD4+ T cells from blood. The chain uses TRBV30 and TRBJ1-5, with a possible D match to TRBD1 (6 bases). This receptor was taken from a man in his late teens or twenties with type 1 diabetes. The DNA of the CDR3 is TGTGCCTGGAGTGTACAGGGCGCTGAACCCCAGCATTTT. Amino acids: CAWSVQGAEPQHF.